Following are 18 T cell receptor beta chains from one sample sequenced in a study of blood T cell repertoires in COVID-19. Measured with immunoSEQ multiplex PCR; TCRdb has only the in-frame clones, and not every one. The data hold some 100,000 clones, with around 88% observed a single time. Sample: peripheral blood. All receptors derive from a woman aged 70-85 years with acute or convalescent COVID-19.

The chain is built from TRBV7-8 and TRBJ1-2; 8 bases match TRBD1. The CDR3 loop spans 12 amino acids. Germline V CDR1 and CDR2: SGHVS, FQNEAQ. The V gene end was trimmed by 5 bases and the J gene end by 7 bases; junction bases not matched to a gene: 3. The chain's CDR3 is CASSPDRGGYTF. In DNA form, the CDR3 reads TGTGCCAGCAGCCCTGACAGGGGTGGCTACACCTTC.

This CDR3 reads CATAGGTGNQPQHF. The CDR3 DNA is TGTGCCACCGCCGGGGGGACGGGCAATCAGCCCCAGCATTTT. The chain carries TRBV24-1 and TRBJ1-5; possibly TRBD1 for D (5 bases). Looked up from germline, CDR1 is KGHDR and CDR2 is SFDVKD. The CDR3 extends over 14 amino acids. The ends were cut back, 9 bases at V and 2 bases at J, with 13 bases in the middle.

This chain links TRBV30 with TRBJ1-2; D unclear. The CDR3 contains 11 residues. V lost 5 bases and J lost 2, with 6 bases in between. In germline, CDR1 is GTSNPN, CDR2 SVGIG (reference sequence). DNA for the CDR3: TGTGCCTGGGGCGGGAACTATGGCTACACCTTC. It yields the protein CAWGGNYGYTF.

The V and J genes are TRBV19 and TRBJ1-2; D unclear. CDR1 and CDR2 (germline): LNHDA, SQIVND (reference sequence). CDR3 length: 14 amino acids. V lost 6 bases and J 2 bases, leaving 13 bases between the germline ends. The CDR3: CASRMFGENYGYTF. The CDR3 nucleotides read TGTGCCAGTAGGATGTTCGGAGAGAACTATGGCTACACCTTC.

This chain connects TRBV11-2 to TRBJ2-1; D not resolved. V was clipped by 5 bases and J by 6 bases, with 17 bases between them. This CDR3 has 15 amino acids. Germline V CDR1 and CDR2: SGHAT, FQNNGV. CDR3 protein: CASSVSWAPGNEQFF. The CDR3 DNA reads as TGTGCCAGCAGCGTTTCGTGGGCCCCAGGCAATGAGCAGTTCTTC.

This clone was detected only a few times. The chain is built from TRBV19 and TRBJ1-5; D gene unclear. V was cut by 6 bases and J by 3 bases, with 3 bases left in between. Germline lookup yields CDR1 LNHDA and CDR2 SQIVND (reference sequence). This CDR3 has 11 amino acids. CDR3 protein: CASSNNQPQHF. The CDR3 nucleotides are TGTGCCAGTAGCAACAATCAGCCCCAGCATTTT. The full variable domain, with the rest looked up from reference TRBV19 and TRBJ1-5, is DGGITQSPKYLFRKEGQNVTLSCEQNLNHDAMYWYRQDPGQGLRLIYYSQIVNDFQKGDIAEGYSVSREKKESFPLTVTSAQKNPTAFYLCASSNNQPQHFGDGTRLSIL.

The chain couples TRBV5-1 to TRBJ2-7; possible D gene TRBD1, 6 bases. The CDR3 contains 14 residues. Trimming took off 4 bases at V and 2 bases at J, with 13 bases between the two ends. Per the germline V gene, CDR1 is SGHRS and CDR2 is YFSETQ. The CDR3: CASSGQTGPYEQYF. For the CDR3, the DNA is TGCGCCAGCAGCGGACAGACGGGTCCCTACGAGCAGTACTTC.

This chain uses TRBV4-1 with TRBJ1-1; a possible D gene is TRBD1 (6 bases). This CDR3 is 15 amino acids long. In germline, CDR1 is MGHRA, CDR2 YSYEKL. Deletions cut 2 bases from V and 0 bases from J, with 10 bases between. The CDR3 is CASSQLDRMNTEAFF. CDR3 nucleotides: TGCGCCAGCAGCCAATTAGACAGGATGAACACTGAAGCTTTCTTT.

J is TRBJ1-3 and V is TRBV6-6; D is undetermined. Trimming removed 2 bases at V and 10 bases at J, with 18 bases between. Germline-derived CDR1 and CDR2 are MNHNY and SVGAGI (reference sequence). The CDR3 loop spans 15 amino acids. The CDR3 is CASSYEVGEGGTIYF. The CDR3 DNA is TGTGCCAGCAGTTACGAAGTTGGGGAGGGTGGAACCATATATTTT.

The V and J genes are TRBV6-5 and TRBJ1-2, with D hard to call. The V end was cut by 2 bases, the J end by 0 bases, with 13 bases between. The CDR3 is 16 residues long. Germline V lookup: CDR1 MNHEY, CDR2 SVGAGI. CDR3 amino acids: CASSYGPGWTNYGYTF. The CDR3 DNA follows: TGTGCCAGCAGTTACGGTCCGGGGTGGACTAACTATGGCTACACCTTC.

The chain employs TRBV5-6 and TRBJ1-1; the match to TRBD1 covers 9 bases. The CDR3 is 14 residues long. V was pared by 0 bases and J by 4 bases, with 1 base of the junction left unmatched. Germline V CDR1 and CDR2: SGHDT, YYEEEE. The CDR3 protein is CASSLGQGGTEAFF. In nucleotides, the CDR3 is TGTGCCAGCAGCTTGGGACAGGGGGGCACTGAAGCTTTCTTT.

The gene calls are TRBV2 and TRBJ2-5, with 13 bases that match TRBD2. CDR1 and CDR2 from the germline V gene are SNHLY and FYNNEI. The CDR3 has 15 amino acids. J was trimmed by 3 bases and V by 6 bases; bases with no gene match: 4. The CDR3 nucleotides are TGTGCCAGCAGGGCAGGGACTAGCGGGAAAGAGACCCAGTACTTC. As protein: CASRAGTSGKETQYF.

V is TRBV28 and J is TRBJ1-2; maybe TRBD1 (6 bases). Trimming cost V 5 bases and J 3 bases, with 19 bases left between them. This CDR3 has 16 amino acids. Looked up from germline, CDR1 is MDHEN and CDR2 is SYDVKM. Here the CDR3 DNA reads TGTGCCAGCAGTCCCGAGTCGTCAGGGGCGGACTATGGCTACACCTTC. Its translation: CASSPESSGADYGYTF.

V is TRBV2 and J is TRBJ2-7, with a possible D match to TRBD2 (5 bases). Germline CDR1 is SNHLY and CDR2 is FYNNEI. Trimming took off 6 bases at V and 7 bases at J, with 16 bases between the two ends. The CDR3 spans 13 residues. The CDR3 spells CASRLALSGEQYF. CDR3 nucleotide sequence: TGTGCCAGCAGGCTAGCTCTTTCAGGAGAGCAGTACTTC. Full variable domain (missing parts from reference TRBV2 and TRBJ2-7): EPEVTQTPSHQVTQMGQEVILRCVPISNHLYFYWYRQILGQKVEFLVSFYNNEISEKSEIFDDQFSVERPDGSNFTLKIRSTKLEDSAMYFCASRLALSGEQYFGPGTRLTVT.

This chain uses TRBV5-4 with TRBJ1-4; 7 bases are shared with TRBD1. This CDR3 is built from 14 residues. Germline V gene lookup returns CDR1 SGHNT and CDR2 YYREEE (reference sequence). Trimming cost V 5 bases and J 5 bases; bases outside gene matches: 6. In nucleotides, the CDR3 is TGTGCCAGCAGGCCCGGGACAGAGAATGAAAAACTGTTTTTT. Amino acid sequence: CASRPGTENEKLFF. The full variable domain, with the rest looked up from reference TRBV5-4 and TRBJ1-4, is ETGVTQSPTHLIKTRGQQVTLRCSSQSGHNTVSWYQQALGQGPQFIFQYYREEENGRGNFPPRFSGLQFPNYSSELNVNALELDDSALYLCASRPGTENEKLFFGSGTQLSVL.

CDR3 amino acids: CASSPGPGQSSPLHF. In nucleotides, the CDR3 is TGTGCCAGCAGCCCAGGCCCGGGACAGTCTTCACCCCTCCACTTT. The chain uses TRBV11-2 and TRBJ1-6, with TRBD1 matching 7 bases. The trim removed 5 bases at V and 9 bases at J, leaving 10 bases unmatched. The CDR3 extends over 15 amino acids. Germline CDR1 SGHAT, CDR2 FQNNGV.

CDR3 protein: CASSPPGQNSPLHF. CDR3 sequence (DNA): TGTGCCAGCTCACCGCCTGGACAGAATTCACCCCTCCACTTT. The V gene is TRBV18, the J gene TRBJ1-6; D is possibly TRBD1 (6 bases). The CDR3 loop spans 14 amino acids. Germline V gene lookup returns CDR1 KGHSH and CDR2 LQKENI. The V and J ends lost 3 bases and 7 bases respectively, with 10 bases between them.

This clone showed up just once. The J gene is TRBJ2-1, the V gene TRBV5-1; 9 nucleotides align to TRBD1. Trimming took 5 bases from V and 6 from J; bases not matched to a gene: 6. The CDR3 has 14 residues. The germline V gene has CDR1 SGHRS and CDR2 YFSETQ. As DNA, the CDR3 is TGCGCCAGCAGTCGATACAGGGGGCGCAATGAGCAGTTCTTC. This codes for CASSRYRGRNEQFF.